These 10 T cell receptor beta chains came from one sample sequenced in a study of beta chain features in type 1 diabetes (dated by TCRdb to the late 2010s). The paper's findings and limits, for the study overall: A moderate but significant shortening of TCRB CDR3 length was observed in type 1 diabetes patients in all four CD4+ subsets.

These TCRs are of unknown antigen specificity. Library preparation employed the immunoSEQ multiplex PCR assay. The High Capacity cDNA Reverse Transcription Kit was used to reverse transcribe all of the isolated RNA, meaning that expressed TCRB transcripts were what got sequenced. TCRdb re-hosts the immuneACCESS table, in-frame sequences only. Its copies lack some clones; in the studies checked, an unresolved V gene accounts for under half of them, and the cause for the rest is not known. A total of roughly 400,000 clones appear in this sample, over 8.5% of them only once. The leading ten clones occupy about 0.64% of the sample. The sequenced sample consisted of central memory CD4+ T cells from blood. These receptors were collected from a man aged 25-45 years with type 1 diabetes.

This sequence joins TRBV7-2 and TRBJ2-6, with D tentatively TRBD1 (5 bases). The V and J ends lost 0 bases and 0 bases respectively, with 12 bases between them. Germline assignment: CDR1 SGHTA and CDR2 FQGNSA. This CDR3 is built from 18 residues. DNA for the CDR3: TGTGCCAGCAGCTTAGCGCCAGGGTTAAGCTCTGGGGCCAACGTCCTGACTTTC. As protein: CASSLAPGLSSGANVLTF.

The chain employs TRBV12-5 and TRBJ2-5; D not certain. The V end was cut by 1 base, the J end by 5 bases, with 2 bases between. The CDR3 totals 11 residues. The V gene's germline CDR1 is LGHNT and CDR2 FRNRAP. CDR3 DNA: TGTGCTAGTGGTTTGGGGGAGACCCAGTACTTC. Its translation: CASGLGETQYF.

The chain uses TRBV7-2 and TRBJ2-7; D remains unclear. Deletions cut 4 bases from V and 0 bases from J, with 16 bases between. The CDR3 loop spans 16 amino acids. Germline V gene data show CDR1 as SGHTA and CDR2 as FQGNSA. Here the CDR3 reads CASSSTTAFSSYEQYF. The CDR3 DNA reads as TGTGCCAGCAGCTCCACGACGGCATTTAGCTCCTACGAGCAGTACTTC.

A few counts support this clone. V gene TRBV5-1 combines with J gene TRBJ2-3, with D hard to call. The CDR3 totals 15 residues. The germline V and J ends were trimmed by 1 base and 2 bases, with 11 bases remaining between them. Germline CDR1 is SGHRS and CDR2 is YFSETQ. CDR3 sequence reads: CASSLIGANTDTQYF. CDR3 DNA: TGCGCCAGCAGCTTGATTGGCGCAAACACAGATACGCAGTATTTT.

This clone was seen more than once but under ten times. This rearrangement joins TRBV7-8 to TRBJ2-1; possibly TRBD1 for D (6 bases). The CDR3 loop spans 13 amino acids. The germline V and J ends were trimmed by 3 bases and 6 bases, with 9 bases remaining between them. CDR1 and CDR2 (germline): SGHVS, FQNEAQ. Here the CDR3 reads CASSLGAVNEQFF. The CDR3 DNA is TGTGCCAGCAGCTTGGGGGCCGTCAATGAGCAGTTCTTC.

V is TRBV27 and J is TRBJ2-2; D not resolved. The CDR3 runs to 9 residues. CDR1 is MNHEY, CDR2 SMNVEV, per germline (reference sequence). The CDR3 sequence: CANTGELFF. The CDR3 nucleotides are TGTGCGAACACCGGGGAGCTGTTTTTT.

The table lists this clone with a count of one. DNA of the CDR3: TGCGCCAGCCCATCAACTCAGCCCCAGCATTTT. Protein sequence: CASPSTQPQHF. The rearrangement uses TRBV10-1 and TRBJ1-5; D remains ambiguous. The germline CDR1 and CDR2 sequences are WNHNN and SYGVQD (reference sequence). CDR3 size: 11 residues. Trimming pared 8 bases from V and 6 bases from J, leaving 8 bases between.

This clone was counted only a few times. The rearrangement uses TRBV7-2 and TRBJ2-7; 8 bases are a match to TRBD1. The CDR3 is 14 residues long. Germline V gene data show CDR1 as SGHTA and CDR2 as FQGNSA. Trimming removed 5 bases from V and 4 bases from J; junction bases left unmatched: 7. The CDR3 here is CASSATGGLYEQYF. The CDR3 coding sequence is TGTGCCAGCAGCGCCACAGGGGGGCTTTACGAGCAGTACTTC. Filled out from reference TRBV7-2 and TRBJ2-7, the complete variable domain reads GAGVSQSPSNKVTEKGKDVELRCDPISGHTALYWYRQSLGQGLEFLIYFQGNSAPDKSGLPSDRFSAERTGGSVSTLTIQRTQQEDSAVYLCASSATGGLYEQYFGPGTRLTVT.

The chain uses TRBV11-2 and TRBJ2-7; 8 bases line up with TRBD2. The CDR3 consists of 14 residues. Looked up from germline, CDR1 is SGHAT and CDR2 is FQNNGV. V shed 7 bases and J 2 bases; nucleotides not matched to a gene: 7. CDR3: CASTLAGAPYEQYF. CDR3 sequence (DNA): TGTGCCAGCACCCTAGCGGGCGCCCCCTACGAGCAGTACTTC.

V and J are TRBV30 and TRBJ1-2; 9 bases are a match to TRBD1. With V trimmed by 1 base and J by 8 bases, 5 bases remained unmatched. Germline V lookup: CDR1 GTSNPN, CDR2 SVGIG (reference sequence). The CDR3 runs to 13 residues. CDR3 nucleotides: TGTGCCTGGAGTGGGACAGGGGTGGGAGGCTACACCTTC. It translates to CAWSGTGVGGYTF.